This T cell receptor beta chain stems from a study of blood T cells in healthy people across ages. The germline CDR1 and CDR2 sequences are MNHNY and SVGAGI (reference sequence). The CDR3 is 15 amino acids. V lost 7 bases and J 7 bases, leaving 20 bases between the germline ends. A second PCR of about 6 to 11 cycles used a sample-barcoded 5' primer and a J-beta primer mix. Via MiXCR, TCRdb re-called the 5' RACE reads, giving one row per CDR3 protein. The sample has fewer than 800,000 distinct CDR3 sequences; around 49% are singletons. This clonotype was recorded at least ten times. Sequenced material: blood. This sequence joins TRBV6-6 and TRBJ1-5; possible D gene TRBD1, 6 bases. This sequence originates from a woman aged 55-69 years in good health. The DNA for the CDR3 is TGTGCCAGCAATTGGGACCCAGGGGCGGGACAGCCCCAGCATTTT. Translating gives CASNWDPGAGQPQHF.